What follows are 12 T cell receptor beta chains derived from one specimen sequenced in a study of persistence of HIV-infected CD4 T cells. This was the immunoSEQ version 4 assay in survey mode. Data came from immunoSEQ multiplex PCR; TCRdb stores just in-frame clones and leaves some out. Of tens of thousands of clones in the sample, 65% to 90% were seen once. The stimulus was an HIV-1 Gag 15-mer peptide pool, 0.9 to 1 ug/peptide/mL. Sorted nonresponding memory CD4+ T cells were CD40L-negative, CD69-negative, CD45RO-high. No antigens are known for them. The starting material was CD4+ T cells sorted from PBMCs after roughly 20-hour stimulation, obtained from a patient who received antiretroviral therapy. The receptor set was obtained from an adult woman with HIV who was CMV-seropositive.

The CDR3 region is CASSLMASGGADTQYF. The CDR3 DNA sequence: TGTGCCAGCAGCTTAATGGCTAGCGGGGGGGCAGATACGCAGTATTTT. The chain links TRBV7-9 to TRBJ2-3; 12 positions match TRBD2. The CDR3 loop spans 16 amino acids. CDR1 is SEHNR and CDR2 is FQNEAQ in the germline V gene (reference sequence). The V segment lost 2 bases and the J segment 4 bases; nucleotides outside the gene matches: 4.

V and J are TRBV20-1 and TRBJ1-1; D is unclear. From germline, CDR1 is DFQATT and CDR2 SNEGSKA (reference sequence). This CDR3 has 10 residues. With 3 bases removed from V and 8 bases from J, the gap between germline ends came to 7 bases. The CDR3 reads CSASPWEAFF. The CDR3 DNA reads TGCAGTGCTAGCCCATGGGAAGCTTTCTTT.

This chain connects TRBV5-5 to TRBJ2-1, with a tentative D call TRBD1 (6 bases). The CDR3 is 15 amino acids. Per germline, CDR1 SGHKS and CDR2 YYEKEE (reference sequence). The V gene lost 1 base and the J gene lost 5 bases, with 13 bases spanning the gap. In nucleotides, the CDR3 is TGTGCCAGCAGCTTGACGGCAGGGGATAACAATGAGCAGTTCTTC. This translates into CASSLTAGDNNEQFF.

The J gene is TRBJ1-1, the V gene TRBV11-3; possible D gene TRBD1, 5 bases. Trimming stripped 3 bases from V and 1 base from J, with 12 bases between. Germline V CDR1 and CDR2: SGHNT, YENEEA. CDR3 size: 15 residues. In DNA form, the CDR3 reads TGTGCCAGCAGCTTTAGGGGCGGAACGAACACTGAAGCTTTCTTT. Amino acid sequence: CASSFRGGTNTEAFF. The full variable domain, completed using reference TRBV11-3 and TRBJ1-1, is EAGVVQSPRYKIIEKKQPVAFWCNPISGHNTLYWYLQNLGQGPELLIRYENEEAVDDSQLPKDRFSAERLKGVDSTLKIQPAELGDSAVYLCASSFRGGTNTEAFFGQGTRLTVV.

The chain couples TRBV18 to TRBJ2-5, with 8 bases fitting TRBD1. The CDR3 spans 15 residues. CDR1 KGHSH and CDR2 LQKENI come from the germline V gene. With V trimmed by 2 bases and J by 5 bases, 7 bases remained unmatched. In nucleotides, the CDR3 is TGTGCCAGCTCACCATATCAGGGGGCGATCGAGACCCAGTACTTC. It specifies CASSPYQGAIETQYF.

CDR3 sequence: CASGLAGGLGSYEQYF. CDR3 in DNA: TGTGCCAGCGGGTTAGCGGGGGGCCTTGGGTCCTACGAGCAGTACTTC. The chain is built from TRBV27 and TRBJ2-7; TRBD2 aligns across 10 bases. Germline CDR1 and CDR2: MNHEY and SMNVEV (reference sequence). With V trimmed by 8 bases and J by 1 base, 11 bases remained unmatched. CDR3 length: 16 amino acids.

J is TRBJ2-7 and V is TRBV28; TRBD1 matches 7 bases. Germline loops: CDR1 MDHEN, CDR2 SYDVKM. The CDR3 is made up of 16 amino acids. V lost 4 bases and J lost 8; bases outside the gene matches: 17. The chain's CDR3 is CASSSNQRTGYSKQYF. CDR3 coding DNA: TGTGCCAGCAGTTCAAATCAGAGGACAGGCTACAGCAAGCAGTACTTC.

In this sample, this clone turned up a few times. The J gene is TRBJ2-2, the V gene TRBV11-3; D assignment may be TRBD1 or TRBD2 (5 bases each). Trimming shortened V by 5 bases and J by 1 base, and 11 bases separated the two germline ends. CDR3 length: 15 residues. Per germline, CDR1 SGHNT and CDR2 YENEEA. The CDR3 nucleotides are TGTGCCAGCAGCCCGAGCGGACAGAACACCGGGGAGCTGTTTTTT. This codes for CASSPSGQNTGELFF.

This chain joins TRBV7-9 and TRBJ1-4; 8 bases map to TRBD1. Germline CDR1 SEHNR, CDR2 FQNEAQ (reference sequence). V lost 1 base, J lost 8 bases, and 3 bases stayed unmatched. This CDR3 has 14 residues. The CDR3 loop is CASSLVTGVEKLFF. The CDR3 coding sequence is TGTGCCAGCAGCTTAGTGACAGGGGTCGAAAAACTGTTTTTT. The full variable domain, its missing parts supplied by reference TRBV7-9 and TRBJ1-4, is DTGVSQNPRHKITKRGQNVTFRCDPISEHNRLYWYRQTLGQGPEFLTYFQNEAQLEKSRLLSDRFSAERPKGSFSTLEIQRTEQGDSAMYLCASSLVTGVEKLFFGSGTQLSVL.

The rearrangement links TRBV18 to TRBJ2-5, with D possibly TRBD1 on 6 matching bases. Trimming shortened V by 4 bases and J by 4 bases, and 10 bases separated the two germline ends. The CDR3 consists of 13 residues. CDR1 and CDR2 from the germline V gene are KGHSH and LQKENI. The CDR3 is CASSLQGTETQYF. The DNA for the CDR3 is TGTGCCAGCTCACTGCAGGGGACAGAGACCCAGTACTTC.

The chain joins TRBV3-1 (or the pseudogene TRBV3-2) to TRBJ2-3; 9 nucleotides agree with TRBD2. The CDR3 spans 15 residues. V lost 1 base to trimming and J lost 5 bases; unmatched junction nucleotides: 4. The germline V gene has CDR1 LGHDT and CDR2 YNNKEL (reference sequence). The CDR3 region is CASSQVAGVKDTQYF. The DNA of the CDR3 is TGTGCCAGCAGCCAAGTAGCGGGGGTAAAAGATACGCAGTATTTT.

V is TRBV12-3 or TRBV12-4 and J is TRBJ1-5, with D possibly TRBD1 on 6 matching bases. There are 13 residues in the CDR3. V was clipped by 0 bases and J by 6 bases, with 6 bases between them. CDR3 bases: TGTGCCAGCAGTTTAGCGGGGGCTCAGCCCCAGCATTTT. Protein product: CASSLAGAQPQHF.